Included here is one T cell receptor beta chain sequence, with context. This clone's antigen is unknown. One base away there is no much larger clone; base qualities are not given. This specimen comes from a study of T cell responses to AZD1222 COVID-19 vaccine (dated by TCRdb to the early 2020s). Broadly, across the study: TCR sequencing was performed for 230 to 250 trial participants, of whom roughly 200 were given two doses of AZD1222 and around 26 were given two doses of MenACWY control vaccine. Enrollment into the trials was organized by age into subgroups of 18-55, 56-69 and 70-plus years, and those subgroups contained around 150, 28 and 57 TCR-sequenced participants, respectively. Study-wide conclusions, independent of this receptor: The whole spike protein was spanned by vaccine-associated CD4 TCRs, and dominant responses were seen in regions 160-218 and 743-854. Because no samples from the day 14 peak response were available, repertoires could be characterized only after the peak T cell response. In the small 56-69-year group, the increase in depth fell short of significance, most likely because of low power. A significant rise in spike-specific TCR breadth and depth was observed after two AZD1222 doses relative to day 0 and relative to MenACWY recipients. Reportedly, close to half of the unique spike-specific TCRs recognized epitopes lying outside the regions that are mutated in the B.1.351 and B.1.1.7 variants. Participants were mostly white British, with more females than males. The authors suggested clonal diversity may have been underestimated. Conclusions about previously exposed vaccinees are limited because only six or seven AZD1222 recipients were SARS-CoV-2 seropositive at baseline.

Trimming leaves V shorter by 5 bases and J shorter by 4 bases, with the junction holding 8 bases beyond the gene matches. Via the germline V gene, CDR1 is MRHNA and CDR2 SNTAGT. Measured from the cysteine to the phenylalanine, the CDR3 is 15 residues long. Of the read, only the CDR3 DNA is kept; its 45 bases are in frame from base 1. The time point label on this specimen signifies: about 28 days (+/-7) after the second vaccine dose. AZD1222 recipients with second doses at about 4 weeks or about 12 weeks were pooled, because spike-specific TCR depth and breadth did not differ between schedules. The vaccinee samples were drawn from two UK trials, COV001 and COV002, one of which was a single-blind randomized controlled phase 2/3 trial testing AZD1222 (ChAdOx1 nCoV-19) in healthy adults. For TCRbeta chain sequencing, PBMC samples were collected from trial participants at day 0 and at day 28 after the second dose.

The CDR3 regions of human TCRbeta chains were analyzed by immunosequencing. The published analysis was carried out like this. Repertoire TCRs were matched against a reference library of SARS-CoV-2-specific TCRs generated with the MIRA antigen-specificity platform. Breadth was defined as the fraction of unique TCRs that were SARS-CoV-2-associated, and depth was defined as the fraction of total T cells that were SARS-CoV-2-associated. Using the MIRA data, every spike-specific TCR was mapped to the spike region that the TCR reacted to and assigned to either a CD4 or a CD8 class. Log10-transformed breadth and depth values were compared by one-way ANOVA with Sidak's multiple comparisons tests. In TCRdb, the immuneACCESS table is reduced to in-frame sequences with V and J assigned. These tables do not hold every clone; where another copy was compared, an unresolved V gene accounts for under half, and the others remain unexplained. The V and J calls and clone size were taken over from that table, and D and trimming were inferred from the DNA. This sample is represented by tens of thousands of clones; around 89% of them were singletons. The top ten clones comprise 20% to 25% of the sample.

This receptor was identified in an adult who received the AZD1222 COVID-19 vaccine. The specimen comprised peripheral blood, sampled 28 days after the second AZD1222 dose. This chain is built from TRBV6-4 and TRBJ1-1; 9 bases in between match TRBD1. The CDR3 protein is CASSPGTGWGTEAFF. The nucleotides are TGTGCCAGCAGTCCCGGGACAGGGTGGGGCACTGAAGCTTTCTTT.